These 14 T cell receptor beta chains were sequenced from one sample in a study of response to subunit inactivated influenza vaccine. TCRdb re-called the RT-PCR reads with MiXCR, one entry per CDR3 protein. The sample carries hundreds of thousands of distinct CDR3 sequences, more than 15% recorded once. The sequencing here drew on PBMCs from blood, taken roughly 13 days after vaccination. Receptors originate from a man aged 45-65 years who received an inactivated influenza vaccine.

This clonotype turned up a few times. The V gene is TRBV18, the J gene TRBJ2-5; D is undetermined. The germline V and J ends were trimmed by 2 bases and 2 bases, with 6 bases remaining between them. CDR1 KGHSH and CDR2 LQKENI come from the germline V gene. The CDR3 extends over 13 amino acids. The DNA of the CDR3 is TGTGCCAGCTCACCAGCGGTTCAAGAGACCCAGTACTTC. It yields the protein CASSPAVQETQYF. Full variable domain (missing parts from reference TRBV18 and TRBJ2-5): NAGVMQNPRHLVRRRGQEARLRCSPMKGHSHVYWYRQLPEEGLKFMVYLQKENIIDESGMPKERFSAEFPKEGPSILRIQQVVRGDSAAYFCASSPAVQETQYFGPGTRLLVL.

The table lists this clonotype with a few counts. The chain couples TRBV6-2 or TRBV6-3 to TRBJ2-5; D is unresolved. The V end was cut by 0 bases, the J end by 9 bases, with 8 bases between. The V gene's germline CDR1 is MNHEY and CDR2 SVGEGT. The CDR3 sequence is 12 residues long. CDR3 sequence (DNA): TGTGCCAGCAGTTACTCGATAAGCCCCCAGTACTTC. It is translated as CASSYSISPQYF.

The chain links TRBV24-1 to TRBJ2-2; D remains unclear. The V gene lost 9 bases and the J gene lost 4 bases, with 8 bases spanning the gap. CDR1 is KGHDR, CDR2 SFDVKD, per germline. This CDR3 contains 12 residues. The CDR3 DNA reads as TGTGCCACCTGCGGATCCACCGGGGAGCTGTTTTTT. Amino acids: CATCGSTGELFF.

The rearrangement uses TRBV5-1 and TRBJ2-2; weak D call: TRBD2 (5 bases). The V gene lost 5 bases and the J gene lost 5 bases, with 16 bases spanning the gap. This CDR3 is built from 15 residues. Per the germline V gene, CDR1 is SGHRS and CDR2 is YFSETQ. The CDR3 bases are TGCGCCAGCAGTGTATTAGCCCCGGGAACCGGGGAGCTGTTTTTT. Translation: CASSVLAPGTGELFF.

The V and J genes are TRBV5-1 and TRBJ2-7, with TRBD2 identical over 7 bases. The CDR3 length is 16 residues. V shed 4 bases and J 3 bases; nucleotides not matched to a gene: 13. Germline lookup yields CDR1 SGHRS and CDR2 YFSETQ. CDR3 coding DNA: TGCGCCAGCAGCAACCCGAGCGGGATGGACCTCTACGAGCAGTACTTC. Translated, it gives CASSNPSGMDLYEQYF. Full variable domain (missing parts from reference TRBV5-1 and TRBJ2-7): KAGVTQTPRYLIKTRGQQVTLSCSPISGHRSVSWYQQTPGQGLQFLFEYFSETQRNKGNFPGRFSGRQFSNSRSEMNVSTLELGDSALYLCASSNPSGMDLYEQYFGPGTRLTVT.

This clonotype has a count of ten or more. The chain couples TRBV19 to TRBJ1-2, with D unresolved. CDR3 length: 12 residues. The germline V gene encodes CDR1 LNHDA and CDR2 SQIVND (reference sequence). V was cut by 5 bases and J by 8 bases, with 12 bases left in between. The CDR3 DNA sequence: TGTGCCAGTAGTCTCGGAGGTGGAGGCTACACCTTC. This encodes CASSLGGGGYTF. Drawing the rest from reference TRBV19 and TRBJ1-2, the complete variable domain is DGGITQSPKYLFRKEGQNVTLSCEQNLNHDAMYWYRQDPGQGLRLIYYSQIVNDFQKGDIAEGYSVSREKKESFPLTVTSAQKNPTAFYLCASSLGGGGYTFGSGTRLTVV.

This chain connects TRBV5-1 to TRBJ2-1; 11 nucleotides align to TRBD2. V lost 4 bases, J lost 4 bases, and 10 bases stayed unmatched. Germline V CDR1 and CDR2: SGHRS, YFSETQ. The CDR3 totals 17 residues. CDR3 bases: TGCGCCAGCAGCAGAAAAAAGGGACTAGCGGCTTACAATGAGCAGTTCTTC. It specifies CASSRKKGLAAYNEQFF.

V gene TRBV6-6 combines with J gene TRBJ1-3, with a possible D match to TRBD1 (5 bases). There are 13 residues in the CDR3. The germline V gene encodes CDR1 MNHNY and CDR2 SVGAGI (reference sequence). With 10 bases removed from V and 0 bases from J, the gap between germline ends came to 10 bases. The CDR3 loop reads CATREGSGNTIYF. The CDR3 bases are TGTGCCACCAGGGAGGGCTCTGGAAACACCATATATTTT.

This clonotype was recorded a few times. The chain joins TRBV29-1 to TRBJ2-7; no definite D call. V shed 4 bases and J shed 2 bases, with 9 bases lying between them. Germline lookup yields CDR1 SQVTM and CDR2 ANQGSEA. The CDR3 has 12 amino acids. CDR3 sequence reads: CSVAGQAYEQYF. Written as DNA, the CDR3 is TGCAGCGTTGCCGGGCAGGCCTACGAGCAGTACTTC.

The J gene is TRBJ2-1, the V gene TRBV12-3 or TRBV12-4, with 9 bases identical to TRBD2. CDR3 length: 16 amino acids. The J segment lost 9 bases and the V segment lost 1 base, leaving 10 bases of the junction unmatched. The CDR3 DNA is TGTGCCAGCAGTTTAGGAAGTAGCGGGGGAGACGGTGAGCAGTTCTTC. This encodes CASSLGSSGGDGEQFF.

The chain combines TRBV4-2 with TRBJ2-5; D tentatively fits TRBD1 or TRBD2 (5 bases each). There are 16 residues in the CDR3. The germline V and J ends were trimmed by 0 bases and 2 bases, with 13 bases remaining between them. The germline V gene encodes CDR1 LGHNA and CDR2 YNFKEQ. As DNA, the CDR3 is TGTGCCAGCAGCCAAGATTGGGGGAGAGGGCAAGAGACCCAGTACTTC. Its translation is CASSQDWGRGQETQYF.

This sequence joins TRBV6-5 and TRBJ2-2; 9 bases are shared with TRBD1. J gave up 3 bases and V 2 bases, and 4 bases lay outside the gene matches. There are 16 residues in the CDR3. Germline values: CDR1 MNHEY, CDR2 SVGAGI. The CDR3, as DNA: TGTGCCAGCAGTTACAAAGGGGACAGGGACACCGGGGAGCTGTTTTTT. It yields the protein CASSYKGDRDTGELFF.

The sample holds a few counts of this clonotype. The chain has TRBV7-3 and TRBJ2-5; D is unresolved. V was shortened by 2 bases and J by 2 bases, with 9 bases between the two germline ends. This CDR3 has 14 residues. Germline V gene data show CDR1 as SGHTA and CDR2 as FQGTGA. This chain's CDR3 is CASSLLTMQETQYF. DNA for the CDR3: TGTGCCAGCAGCTTACTGACAATGCAAGAGACCCAGTACTTC.

CDR3 region: CASSPYRGRVRGNTIYF. As DNA, the CDR3 is TGTGCCAGCAGCCCTTACAGGGGAAGGGTACGCGGAAACACCATATATTTT. This chain links TRBV13 with TRBJ1-3; 7 bases are a match to TRBD1. The CDR3 totals 17 residues. Germline trimming cut 5 bases from V and 4 bases from J; bases unmatched to any gene: 14. Germline V gene data show CDR1 as PRHDT and CDR2 as FYEKMQ (reference sequence).